The subject of this entry is one TCR beta chain. The data stem from a study of blood T cell repertoires in COVID-19. The wider study: Samples representing acute and convalescent COVID-19 were sourced from the United States, Italy and Spain.

In germline, CDR1 is SGHNT, CDR2 YYREEE (reference sequence). The length of the CDR3 is 12 residues. With 4 bases removed from V and 9 bases from J, the gap between germline ends came to 11 bases. The protocol was immunoSEQ multiplex PCR, while the TCRdb copy is restricted to in-frame clones and leaves out a portion. Here the sample spans around 400,000 clones, about 89% being singletons. The receptor was isolated from a woman aged 55-70 years with COVID-19, enrolled during active disease. The sample was peripheral blood. The gene calls are TRBV5-4 and TRBJ2-1, with D uncertain. CDR3 nucleotides: TGTGCCAGCAGCCTACTCGCCGGTGAGCAGTTCTTC. It specifies CASSLLAGEQFF. The full variable domain, completed using reference TRBV5-4 and TRBJ2-1, is ETGVTQSPTHLIKTRGQQVTLRCSSQSGHNTVSWYQQALGQGPQFIFQYYREEENGRGNFPPRFSGLQFPNYSSELNVNALELDDSALYLCASSLLAGEQFFGPGTRLTVL.